These 13 T cell receptor beta chains were all obtained from the same sample, sequenced in a study of T cells after yellow fever vaccination. In TCRdb, the 5' RACE reads were re-called with MiXCR into one record per CDR3 protein. The sample carries 450,000 to 550,000 distinct CDR3 sequences, 20% to 25% recorded once. The sequencing here drew on PBMCs, taken more than 20 days after the first yellow fever vaccination. The origin of the receptors is a man younger than 30 who received the YFV17D yellow fever vaccine.

The table lists this clonotype with a few counts. The CDR3 protein is CAAGSSSTDTQYF. The CDR3 nucleotides read TGTGCCGCCGGAAGTTCTAGCACAGATACGCAGTATTTT. V usage is TRBV24-1 and J usage is TRBJ2-3; D gene uncertain. The CDR3 loop spans 13 amino acids. V was pared by 12 bases and J by 0 bases, with 12 bases between. CDR1 is KGHDR, CDR2 SFDVKD, per germline.

This clonotype was recorded a few times. CDR3 in DNA: TGTGCCAGCAGCTTATCAGGACTACAAGAGACCCAGTACTTC. It is translated as CASSLSGLQETQYF. J is TRBJ2-5 and V is TRBV7-2, with D possibly being TRBD2 (6 bases). Between the trimmed V and J ends, which lost 2 bases and 2 bases, there was a span of 9 bases. Germline values: CDR1 SGHTA, CDR2 FQGNSA. The CDR3 length is 14 residues.

This clonotype was seen a few times. CDR3 residues: CASSPTGVTDTQYF. In nucleotides, the CDR3 is TGTGCCAGCAGCCCGACGGGGGTCACAGATACGCAGTATTTT. This chain uses TRBV6-5 with TRBJ2-3, with D perhaps matching TRBD2 (6 bases). V was cut by 6 bases and J by 2 bases, with 12 bases left in between. CDR3 size: 14 residues. In germline, CDR1 is MNHEY, CDR2 SVGAGI.

The gene calls are TRBV7-2 and TRBJ2-5; 15 bases map to TRBD2. This CDR3 spans 17 amino acids. V lost 5 bases and J lost 1; bases outside the gene matches: 5. Germline CDR1 SGHTA, CDR2 FQGNSA. This CDR3 is CASSPQGLAGGQETQYF. The CDR3 DNA reads as TGTGCCAGCAGCCCTCAGGGACTAGCGGGGGGCCAAGAGACCCAGTACTTC.

The V call is TRBV9, the J call TRBJ2-1; D unclear. Germline V gives CDR1 SGDLS, CDR2 YYNGEE. The CDR3 totals 14 residues. Trimming stripped 0 bases from V and 6 bases from J, with 10 bases between. In DNA, the CDR3 is TGTGCCAGCAGCGTAGGAACTCGTATCAATGAGCAGTTCTTC. As protein: CASSVGTRINEQFF.

The rearrangement joins TRBV9 to TRBJ2-1; TRBD2 might be the D (6 bases). V was shortened by 0 bases and J by 8 bases, with 9 bases between the two germline ends. The CDR3 spans 13 residues. Germline CDR1 and CDR2: SGDLS and YYNGEE. The CDR3 bases are TGTGCCAGCAGCGTAGCGACGGGGGATGAGCAGTTCTTC. It translates to CASSVATGDEQFF.

This sequence joins TRBV4-2 and TRBJ2-1; D call uncertain. CDR1 is LGHNA and CDR2 is YNFKEQ in the germline V gene. This CDR3 comprises 15 residues. V lost 0 bases to trimming and J lost 0 bases, with 6 bases between them. The CDR3 spells CASSQELFSYNEQFF. In DNA form, the CDR3 reads TGTGCCAGCAGCCAAGAACTCTTCTCCTACAATGAGCAGTTCTTC.

Many counts were recorded for this clonotype. The V gene is TRBV27, the J gene TRBJ2-1; TRBD2 matches 8 bases. The CDR3 is 15 residues long. Looked up from germline, CDR1 is MNHEY and CDR2 is SMNVEV (reference sequence). J gave up 6 bases and V 2 bases, and 6 bases lay outside the gene matches. CDR3 region: CASSLGSGVSNEQFF. The CDR3 DNA reads as TGTGCCAGCAGTTTAGGTAGCGGGGTCAGCAATGAGCAGTTCTTC.

The chain has TRBV7-2 and TRBJ2-1, with D uncertain. There are 14 residues in the CDR3. Trimming left V 3 bases short and J 3 bases short, with 9 bases between. Germline V lookup: CDR1 SGHTA, CDR2 FQGNSA. The CDR3 loop reads CASSFVQSYNEQFF. The CDR3 region has the DNA TGTGCCAGCAGCTTTGTGCAGAGCTACAATGAGCAGTTCTTC.

This chain links TRBV7-9 with TRBJ2-5, with 10 positions matching TRBD1. This CDR3 has 16 residues. Germline CDR1 and CDR2: SEHNR and FQNEAQ (reference sequence). Trimming removed 4 bases from V and 4 bases from J; junction bases left unmatched: 9. CDR3 loop: CASSSFGTGARETQYF. CDR3 coding DNA: TGTGCCAGCAGCTCGTTCGGGACAGGGGCGAGAGAGACCCAGTACTTC.

This clonotype was recorded a few times. The chain joins TRBV10-2 to TRBJ2-7; tentatively, D is TRBD2 (5 bases). The CDR3 spans 13 residues. The V and J ends lost 8 bases and 3 bases respectively, with 14 bases between them. Germline CDR1 is WSHSY and CDR2 is SAAADI. The CDR3 sequence: CASRGSVFYEQYF. The CDR3, as DNA: TGCGCCAGCCGGGGATCGGTATTCTACGAGCAGTACTTC.

J is TRBJ1-2 and V is TRBV5-1; 7 bases match TRBD1. V was clipped by 3 bases and J by 2 bases; unmatched bases: 4. This CDR3 contains 14 residues. In germline, CDR1 is SGHRS, CDR2 YFSETQ. The DNA for the CDR3 is TGCGCCAGCAGCTCGAAGACAGGGAACTATGGCTACACCTTC. Its translation is CASSSKTGNYGYTF.

The chain combines TRBV7-2 with TRBJ1-5; 7 bases line up with TRBD1. This CDR3 has 15 residues. CDR1 SGHTA and CDR2 FQGNSA come from the germline V gene. The ends lost 2 bases at V and 6 bases at J; junction bases unmatched: 7. This CDR3 is CASSLNRDSGQPQHF. The CDR3 DNA is TGTGCCAGCAGCTTAAACCGGGACAGCGGTCAGCCCCAGCATTTT.